The 20 T cell receptor beta chains below were found in one sample sequenced in a study of T cells in women clearing cervical HPV infection. The protocol was immunoSEQ multiplex PCR, while the TCRdb copy is restricted to in-frame clones and leaves out a portion. This sample's table has about 22,000 clones. The source material was blood buffy coat. These receptors all come from a woman aged 18-70 years with a cervical HPV16 infection that either progressed to CIN3+ or cleared (not recorded which).

As for this clone: At one end, the junction sequence differs from germline, possibly due to a read error. Read data end 3 residues before the CDR3 end; the end is taken from the germline J gene. The J gene is TRBJ2-5, the V gene TRBV7-7; 11 nucleotides align to TRBD2. The germline gives CDR1 SSHAT, CDR2 FNYEAQ (reference sequence). The CDR3 is 14 amino acids. CDR3 amino acids: CASSLDGTSGTQYF. Partial CDR3 DNA: TGTGCTAGCAGCTTAGACGGGACTAGCGGGACC.

To note about this clone: The CDR3 end lies 3 residues beyond the end of the read and is filled in from the germline J gene. The chain combines TRBV11-2 with TRBJ2-1, with 14 nucleotides matching TRBD2. CDR3 length equals 15 residues. From germline, CDR1 is SGHAT and CDR2 FQNNGV. The J segment lost 9 bases and the V segment lost 4 bases, leaving 5 bases of the junction unmatched. The CDR3 here is CASSSGTSGSGEQFF. CDR3 DNA, as far as it was read: TGTGCCAGCAGCTCAGGGACTAGCGGGAGCGGTGAG.

A note on this clone: Sequencing ends 3 residues short of the CDR3 end; the germline J gene provides the rest. The chain joins TRBV7-7 to TRBJ1-4; 7 bases map to TRBD1. The length of the CDR3 is 15 residues. V dropped 2 bases and J dropped 5; count of bases not matched to a gene: 5. CDR1 SSHAT and CDR2 FNYEAQ come from the germline V gene (reference sequence). The sequenced part of the CDR3 DNA is TGTGCCAGCAGCTTACCGGGACAGCTAAATGAAAAA. Translating gives CASSLPGQLNEK. The full CDR3 is CASSLPGQLNEKLFF.

Comments on this clone: Read coverage stops 3 residues before the CDR3 terminus; the germline J gene supplies the remainder. The chain has TRBV12-3 or TRBV12-4 and TRBJ2-7, with 7 bases aligning to TRBD2. This CDR3 has 16 residues. The V segment lost 4 bases and the J segment 0 bases; nucleotides outside the gene matches: 9. The CDR3 spells CASSSQGERGSYEQYF. The sequenced CDR3 bases are TGTGCCAGCAGTTCCCAGGGCGAGCGGGGCTCCTACGAG.

Regarding this clone: The read gets to within 3 residues of the CDR3 end, and the germline J gene fills in the rest. The chain is built from TRBV18 and TRBJ2-1, with D possibly being TRBD2 (6 bases). The germline V and J ends were trimmed by 3 bases and 8 bases, with 17 bases remaining between them. The CDR3 contains 15 residues. Per the germline V gene, CDR1 is KGHSH and CDR2 is LQKENI. The CDR3 sequence is CASSPSGGIGYEQFF. The CDR3 bases that were read are TGTGCCAGCTCACCTTCTGGGGGGATTGGCTATGAG.

With respect to this clone: The read halts 3 residues ahead of the CDR3 end, with the missing end drawn from the germline J gene. The V gene is TRBV28, the J gene TRBJ1-4; 9 nucleotides agree with TRBD1. The CDR3 length is 15 residues. The germline V gene has CDR1 MDHEN and CDR2 SYDVKM. Trimming removed 9 bases from V and 4 bases from J; junction bases left unmatched: 9. CDR3 DNA (partial): TGTGCCAGTTACCAACCGGGACAGGGTAATGAAAAA. This codes for CASYQPGQGNEK. The whole CDR3 region reads CASYQPGQGNEKLFF.

A note on this clone: The read halts 3 residues ahead of the CDR3 end, with the missing end drawn from the germline J gene. This rearrangement joins TRBV11-2 to TRBJ2-3, with D possibly being TRBD2 (6 bases). The ends were cut back, 2 bases at V and 4 bases at J, with 10 bases in the middle. The V gene's germline CDR1 is SGHAT and CDR2 FQNNGV. The CDR3 is 14 residues long. The DNA read from the CDR3 is TGTGCCAGCAGCTTATTTCCGGGGGCAGATACG. It codes for CASSLFPGADT. The complete CDR3 protein is CASSLFPGADTQYF.

A word on this clone: The read stops 3 residues short of the end of the CDR3; the missing end is completed from the germline J gene. V is TRBV20-1 and J is TRBJ2-7; 11 bases are shared with TRBD1. Losses at the gene ends were 0 bases for V and 2 bases for J; bases not matched to a gene: 6. The CDR3 has 16 residues. Germline lookup yields CDR1 DFQATT and CDR2 SNEGSKA (reference sequence). The DNA read from the CDR3 is TGCAGTGCTAGAGATAGGGACAGGGGGGGCCCCTACGAG. The encoded protein is CSARDRDRGGPYE. The complete CDR3 protein is CSARDRDRGGPYEQYF.

The DNA read from the CDR3 is TGTGCCAGCAGCTTAGTGGGGACAGGGGGTCACGGC. Translated, it gives CASSLVGTGGHG. The full CDR3 protein reads CASSLVGTGGHGYTF. This chain uses TRBV7-9 with TRBJ1-2, with 11 nucleotides matching TRBD1. The CDR3 end is not reached by the read, which stops 3 residues before it; the germline J gene fills it in. Germline-derived CDR1 and CDR2 are SEHNR and FQNEAQ (reference sequence). This CDR3 is 15 amino acids long. Drawing the rest from reference TRBV7-9 and TRBJ1-2, the complete variable domain is DTGVSQNPRHKITKRGQNVTFRCDPISEHNRLYWYRQTLGQGPEFLTYFQNEAQLEKSRLLSDRFSAERPKGSFSTLEIQRTEQGDSAMYLCASSLVGTGGHGYTFGSGTRLTVV.

This chain's CDR3 is CAIRTGLDQPQHF. The sequenced CDR3 bases are TGTGCCATCCGGACAGGGTTGGATCAGCCC. V usage is TRBV10-3 and J usage is TRBJ1-5; 8 nucleotides align to TRBD1. The read terminates 3 residues before the CDR3 end, so the remaining end is supplied by the germline J gene. The V and J ends lost 8 bases and 5 bases, in that order; junction bases with no gene match: 5. Germline CDR1 ENHRY, CDR2 SYGVKD. The CDR3 loop spans 13 amino acids.

On this clone itself: The observed sequence ends 3 residues before the CDR3 terminus, with the missing tail filled in from the germline J gene. The rearrangement links TRBV15 to TRBJ1-2, with D tentatively TRBD1 (6 bases). The germline V and J ends were trimmed by 9 bases and 5 bases, with 19 bases remaining between them. Per the germline V gene, CDR1 is LNHNV and CDR2 is YYDKDF (reference sequence). The CDR3 sequence is 14 residues long. The DNA read from the CDR3 is TGTGCCACGAGACGAGATGGGACAAGTTATGGC. This sequence encodes CATRRDGTSYG. The full CDR3 protein reads CATRRDGTSYGYTF.

Regarding this clone: A junction boundary mismatches the germline segment, possibly from a read error. The CDR3 is cut off 3 residues early in the read; its end comes from the germline J gene. The gene calls are TRBV4-2 and TRBJ2-3; 7 bases are shared with TRBD1. This CDR3 comprises 15 residues. In germline, CDR1 is LGHNA, CDR2 YNFKEQ. CDR3 DNA (partial): TGCGCCAGCAGCCTACAGACAGGGTGGACAGATACG. Translation gives CASSLQTGWTDT. The full CDR3 sequence reads CASSLQTGWTDTQYF.

As to this clone: With the read ending 3 residues before the CDR3 end, the germline J gene is used to fill in that end. The chain links TRBV7-9 to TRBJ2-7, with D possibly being TRBD1 (6 bases). The CDR3 has 13 residues. Germline V lookup: CDR1 SEHNR, CDR2 FQNEAQ (reference sequence). The V gene lost 3 bases and the J gene lost 5 bases, with 11 bases spanning the gap. The CDR3 protein is CASSFNREDEQYF. Partial CDR3 DNA: TGTGCCAGCAGCTTTAACAGGGAAGACGAG.

About this clone: Compared with germline, one end of the junction differs, possibly owing to a read error. CDR3 DNA (partial): TGCGCCAGCAGCCAAGCAAAGGCTAATTCACCC. It translates to CASSQAKANSP. The full CDR3 reads CASSQAKANSPLHF. V usage is TRBV4-2 and J usage is TRBJ1-6; the D is unclear. The read stops 3 residues short of the end of the CDR3; the missing end is completed from the germline J gene. There are 14 residues in the CDR3. Germline CDR1 is LGHNA and CDR2 is YNFKEQ.

With regard to this clone: Read data end 3 residues before the CDR3 end; the end is taken from the germline J gene. The chain couples TRBV30 to TRBJ1-3; the D is unclear. Trimming stripped 3 bases from V and 2 bases from J, with 11 bases between. Germline V lookup: CDR1 GTSNPN, CDR2 SVGIG (reference sequence). The CDR3 contains 14 residues. The CDR3 spells CAWSAALTGNTIYF. The DNA read from the CDR3 is TGTGCCTGGAGCGCTGCGCTTACTGGAAACACC.

The CDR3 reads CASSVSGSIYEQYF. The sequenced CDR3 bases are TGTGCCAGCAGCGTCTCAGGGTCTATCTACGAG. V gene TRBV9 combines with J gene TRBJ2-7; perhaps TRBD1 as D (5 bases). Read data end 3 residues before the CDR3 end; the end is taken from the germline J gene. The CDR3 runs 14 residues. The germline V gene encodes CDR1 SGDLS and CDR2 YYNGEE. Between the trimmed V and J ends, which lost 2 bases and 3 bases, there was a span of 12 bases.

As for this clone: The read ends 3 residues before the CDR3 terminus; that terminus is restored from the germline J gene. V gene TRBV2 combines with J gene TRBJ1-5; perhaps TRBD1 as D (5 bases). Trimming removed 2 bases at V and 5 bases at J, with 7 bases between. The CDR3 totals 13 residues. Germline-derived CDR1 and CDR2 are SNHLY and FYNNEI. The CDR3 bases that were read are TGTGCCAGCAGTGAACAGGGAGATCAGCCC. Its translation is CASSEQGDQP. The CDR3 as a whole reads CASSEQGDQPQHF. Drawing the rest from reference TRBV2 and TRBJ1-5, the complete variable domain is EPEVTQTPSHQVTQMGQEVILRCVPISNHLYFYWYRQILGQKVEFLVSFYNNEISEKSEIFDDQFSVERPDGSNFTLKIRSTKLEDSAMYFCASSEQGDQPQHFGDGTRLSIL.

Of note for this clone: The read gets to within 3 residues of the CDR3 end, and the germline J gene fills in the rest. V and J are TRBV28 and TRBJ1-2; tentative D call: TRBD1 (6 bases). This CDR3 is 14 amino acids long. Germline V gives CDR1 MDHEN, CDR2 SYDVKM. CDR3 DNA, as far as it was read: TGTGCCAGCAGTTTATCGGACAGTCTATACGGC. This codes for CASSLSDSLYG. The entire CDR3 is CASSLSDSLYGYTF.

Points on this clone: From the germline J gene comes the end of the CDR3, since the read stops 3 residues before it. The rearrangement joins TRBV19 to TRBJ2-1; 12 bases are shared with TRBD2. Germline trimming cut 0 bases from V and 9 bases from J; bases unmatched to any gene: 6. This CDR3 contains 16 residues. Germline V lookup: CDR1 LNHDA, CDR2 SQIVND (reference sequence). The sequenced part of the CDR3 DNA is TGTGCCAGTAGTATAGATGGGCTAGCGGGAGGGACTGAG. This sequence encodes CASSIDGLAGGTE. The whole CDR3 sequence reads CASSIDGLAGGTEQFF.

Comments on this clone: The read falls 3 residues short of the CDR3 end, and the missing part is taken from the germline J gene. This sequence joins TRBV30 and TRBJ1-5; D gene unclear. This CDR3 region has 13 residues. V gave up 2 bases and J gave up 5 bases, with 10 bases separating them. The germline CDR1 and CDR2 sequences are GTSNPN and SVGIG (reference sequence). The CDR3 loop is CAWSPTPYQPQHF. The DNA read from the CDR3 is TGTGCCTGGAGTCCTACCCCTTATCAGCCC.